This TCR beta chain was obtained from a study of blood T cell repertoires in COVID-19. Whole-study context: Both acute and convalescent COVID-19 samples were obtained from the United States, Italy and Spain. T cells, B-cell-depleted T cells, or PBMCs provided the cDNA or gDNA that served as material.

Original analysis: Estimated nucleated cell counts came from reference gene primer amplification. Method: immunoSEQ multiplex PCR; TCRdb's copy keeps in-frame clones and lacks some. D and trimming were read from the DNA, whereas the V and J calls and clone size are those reported in that table. Here the sample spans 110,000 to 150,000 clones, roughly four fifths being singletons. Each recovered donor of Cohort 3 presented with two negative PCRs, clearance, or symptom resolution. Trimming took 2 bases from V and 8 from J, leaving 18 bases between them. Germline V gene data show CDR1 as KGHSH and CDR2 as LQKENI. The CDR3 covers 15 residues.

Specimen: PBMCs or T cells enriched from blood (not recorded which). V gene TRBV18 combines with J gene TRBJ1-2; D is uncertain. The receptor was isolated from a man between 50 and 59 years old who had recovered from COVID-19. The CDR3 loop is CASSPAALGYQGYTF. DNA for the CDR3: TGTGCCAGCTCACCAGCGGCCTTAGGATATCAAGGCTACACCTTC.